These T cell receptor beta chains were read from a single sample in a study of cytomegalovirus exposure and HLA in healthy donors. The repertoire was sequenced with immunoSEQ multiplex PCR; TCRdb's copy has only in-frame clones and lacks some. The profile shows over 200,000 clones, about 80% of them singletons. Sequenced input: PBMCs. These receptor sequences come from a middle-aged woman in good health and CMV-seronegative. Each CDR3 is given with its conserved first and last residue. A D gene is named only where the DNA matches it firmly. Not every row has a clone size; where given, it reads once, few, many or a size class.

>TRBV7-2|14|.|TRBJ2-7|.
TGTGCCAGCAGCCGCCGGGGGTCTATATACGAGCAGTACTTC
CASSRRGSIYEQYF
>TRBV6-1|11|.|TRBJ1-1|.
TGTGCCAGCACCCAGGGCACTGAAGCTTTCTTT
CASTQGTEAFF
>TRBV6-4|14|TRBD2|TRBJ2-2|.
TGTGCCAGCAGTGCCTCGGGAGGGGCCGGGGAGCTGTTTTTT
CASSASGGAGELFF
>TRBV2|15|.|TRBJ1-4|once
TGTGCCAGCAGTGAAGCTGGGAGGACTAATGAAAAACTGTTTTTT
CASSEAGRTNEKLFF
>TRBV4-2|16|TRBD1|TRBJ1-4|.
TGTGCCAGCAGCCACGATAAACAGGGGGGAGATGAAAAACTGTTTTTT
CASSHDKQGGDEKLFF
>TRBV6-5|14|.|TRBJ1-5|.
TGTGCCAGCAGTAGAGAGTATAGCAATCAGCCCCAGCATTTT
CASSREYSNQPQHF
>TRBV4-3|14|TRBD1|TRBJ2-7|.
TGCGCCAGCAGCCAAGATCGACAGGGGGGCGAGCAGTACTTC
CASSQDRQGGEQYF
>TRBV6-6|13|.|TRBJ2-7|.
TGTGCCAGCAGCCGGGGGACCTCCTACGAGCAGTACTTC
CASSRGTSYEQYF
>TRBV5-1|15|TRBD1|TRBJ2-7|.
TGCGCCAGCAGACTCGACAGGGCTACCTCCTACGAGCAGTACTTC
CASRLDRATSYEQYF
>TRBV28|14|.|TRBJ1-1|.
TGTGCCAGCAGTTTAAGGGGATTGAACACTGAAGCTTTCTTT
CASSLRGLNTEAFF
>TRBV7-2|14|TRBD1|TRBJ1-5|.
TGTGCCAGCAGCCCAGACAGGGTACCTCAGCCCCAGCATTTT
CASSPDRVPQPQHF
>TRBV6-1|13|.|TRBJ1-2|.
TGTGCCAGCAGTGATGGGGGGGGGTATGGCTACACCTTC
CASSDGGGYGYTF
>TRBV2|17|TRBD1|TRBJ1-2|.
TGTGCCAGCAGTGGGGCTGATGACACAGGGGGAGTCTATGGCTACACCTTC
CASSGADDTGGVYGYTF
>TRBV6-1|16|.|TRBJ1-1|.
TGTGCCAGCAGTGGAGGGGGTTTGGGTTTTAACACTGAAGCTTTCTTT
CASSGGGLGFNTEAFF
>TRBV18|14|.|TRBJ1-2|few
TGTGCCAGCTCACCAGACGCGACAGGAATAGGCTACACCTTC
CASSPDATGIGYTF
>TRBV12-5|15|.|TRBJ1-5|.
TGTGCTAGTGGTTTGGAGGCAGGCCCGCAGCAGCCCCAGCATTTT
CASGLEAGPQQPQHF
>TRBV5-8|15|TRBD1|TRBJ2-7|.
TGTGCCAGCAGGGTGGACAGGGGAGAATATTACGAGCAGTACTTC
CASRVDRGEYYEQYF
>TRBV1|15|.|TRBJ2-5|.
TGCACCAGCAGCCAAGAAGAATCGGGGTCAGAGACCCAGTACTTC
CTSSQEESGSETQYF
>TRBV11-3|16|TRBD1|TRBJ2-2|.
TGTGCCAGCAGCTCCGGACAGGGGCAAAACACCGGGGAGCTGTTTTTT
CASSSGQGQNTGELFF
>TRBV4-3|15|TRBD1|TRBJ1-1|.
TGCGCCAGCAGCCAAGGGGGGACAGAAAACACTGAAGCTTTCTTT
CASSQGGTENTEAFF
>TRBV6-6|16|.|TRBJ1-5|.
TGTGCCAGCAGTTCCGGATCGGACACTAAGAATCAGCCCCAGCATTTT
CASSSGSDTKNQPQHF
>TRBV10-1|14|.|TRBJ2-3|once
TGCGCCAGCCAACTTCGGGTTCCCACAGATACGCAGTATTTT
CASQLRVPTDTQYF
>TRBV7-2|13|TRBD1|TRBJ1-6|.
TGTGCCAGCAGCCCGGGACAGGGTCTGCCCCTCCACTTT
CASSPGQGLPLHF
>TRBV6-5|14|TRBD1|TRBJ1-1|few
TGTGCCAGCAGCCCACCGGGACAGCACACTGAAGCTTTCTTT
CASSPPGQHTEAFF
>TRBV28|15|.|TRBJ2-2|.
TGTGCCAGCAGTTCCCCCGGGTCGGGCACCGGGGAGCTGTTTTTT
CASSSPGSGTGELFF
>TRBV9|14|.|TRBJ2-5|.
TGTGCCAGCAGCGTAGCGGCAGGGCAAGAGACCCAGTACTTC
CASSVAAGQETQYF
>TRBV4-2|14|.|TRBJ2-7|.
TGTGCCAGCAGCCTACTTGACAGGCCCTACGAGCAGTACTTC
CASSLLDRPYEQYF
>TRBV7-9|13|.|TRBJ2-7|.
TGTGCCAGCAGCTTAGCGAGGAGGGACGAGCAGTACTTC
CASSLARRDEQYF
>TRBV6-1|14|.|TRBJ1-5|.
TGTGCCAGCAGCGTCGGCGGGGGGGATCAGCCCCAGCATTTT
CASSVGGGDQPQHF
>TRBV15|16|TRBD2|TRBJ2-7|.
TGTGCCACCAGCATGGGACTAGCTAGAGGGTCGAGCGAGCAGTACTTC
CATSMGLARGSSEQYF
>TRBV11-2|15|TRBD1|TRBJ2-7|.
TGTGCCAGCAGCTCTACAGGGGGAACTATCTACGAGCAGTACTTC
CASSSTGGTIYEQYF
>TRBV7-6|17|TRBD2|TRBJ2-3|.
TGTGCCAGCAGCTTAGGGACTAGCGGGGCGGGCACAGATACGCAGTATTTT
CASSLGTSGAGTDTQYF
>TRBV10-3|15|TRBD1|TRBJ1-1|.
TGTGCCGTATCCTCATGGGGACAGGGGAACACTGAAGCTTTCTTT
CAVSSWGQGNTEAFF
>TRBV4-3|17|TRBD2|TRBJ2-1|.
TGCGCCAGCAGCCAAGCGGTTGTCGGGACTAGCGGGAATGAGCAGTTCTTC
CASSQAVVGTSGNEQFF
>TRBV30|14|TRBD1|TRBJ1-1|once
TGTGCCTGGCGGACAGGGGTTTTGAACACTGAAGCTTTCTTT
CAWRTGVLNTEAFF
>TRBV7-2|12|.|TRBJ2-3|.
TGTGCCAGCAGCCAGAGCACAGATACGCAGTATTTT
CASSQSTDTQYF
>TRBV18|14|.|TRBJ1-3|.
TGTGCCAGCTCACCGGGAGGTGCTGGAAACACCATATATTTT
CASSPGGAGNTIYF
>TRBV6-1|14|.|TRBJ2-2|.
TGTGCCAGCAGTGGTCTGGGGGGCACCGGGGAGCTGTTTTTT
CASSGLGGTGELFF
>TRBV4-3|17|TRBD1|TRBJ2-2|few
TGCGCCAGCAGCCGAGTGGACAGGGGAGCAAACACCGGGGAGCTGTTTTTT
CASSRVDRGANTGELFF
>TRBV5-8|15|TRBD1|TRBJ1-5|.
TGTGCCAGCAGCTCATACGACAGGGGACGACAGCCCCAGCATTTT
CASSSYDRGRQPQHF
>TRBV6-1|13|TRBD1|TRBJ1-2|.
TGTGCCAGCAGTGCCACAGGGGGCTATGGCTACACCTTC
CASSATGGYGYTF
>TRBV5-1|17|TRBD2|TRBJ2-1|.
TGCGCCAGCAGCTTAACCAGCGGGGGGGTATCGTACAATGAGCAGTTCTTC
CASSLTSGGVSYNEQFF
>TRBV5-1|13|.|TRBJ2-7|.
TGCGCCAGCAGCTCCGGAGTACCCTACGAGCAGTACTTC
CASSSGVPYEQYF
>TRBV5-1|16|TRBD1|TRBJ2-7|.
TGCGCCAGCAGAGTTCACCCAGGGGGAAATACCTACGAGCAGTACTTC
CASRVHPGGNTYEQYF
>TRBV21-1|15|.|TRBJ1-1|.
TGTGCCAGCAGCTCGACCGGGACAGGGGGCACTGAAGCTTTCTTT
CASSSTGTGGTEAFF
>TRBV9|17|TRBD1|TRBJ1-3|few
TGTGCCAGCAGCCCCAGAGGGGGACAGGTTGCAGGAAACACCATATATTTT
CASSPRGGQVAGNTIYF
>TRBV19|15|TRBD2|TRBJ2-1|.
TGTGCCAGTAGTATACGGGGGGGGTCCTACAATGAGCAGTTCTTC
CASSIRGGSYNEQFF
>TRBV2|13|.|TRBJ1-5|.
TGTGCCAGCATGGCAGGGGTAAATCAGCCCCAGCATTTT
CASMAGVNQPQHF
>TRBV5-6|16|TRBD1|TRBJ2-7|.
TGTGCCAGCAGCCGAGGACAGGGGCACCTGTCCTACGAGCAGTACTTC
CASSRGQGHLSYEQYF
>TRBV7-2|14|TRBD2|TRBJ2-1|.
TGTGCCAGCAGCTTTAGCGGGTCCTCGGGTGAGCAGTTCTTC
CASSFSGSSGEQFF
>TRBV19|17|TRBD1|TRBJ1-5|.
TGTGCCAGTAGTAACCCCGGACAGGGGAGTGGCAATCAGCCCCAGCATTTT
CASSNPGQGSGNQPQHF
>TRBV7-9|13|.|TRBJ1-1|.
TGTGCCAGCAGCTCCACAGGGAACACTGAAGCTTTCTTT
CASSSTGNTEAFF
>TRBV7-9|14|.|TRBJ1-1|.
TGTGCCAGCAGCTTTCCCCCCCCCGACACTGAAGCTTTCTTT
CASSFPPPDTEAFF
>TRBV4-3|17|TRBD2|TRBJ2-1|.
TGCGCCAGCAGCCAAGATCTAGCGGGGGGGCTCTTAGATGAGCAGTTCTTC
CASSQDLAGGLLDEQFF
>TRBV6-5|16|TRBD2|TRBJ2-3|.
TGTGCCAGCAGTTACTCGCAGCGGGGAAGCACAGATACGCAGTATTTT
CASSYSQRGSTDTQYF